What follows are 6 T cell receptor beta chains derived from one specimen sequenced in a study of T-cell reconstitution after alpha-beta-depleted transplantation in children. This sample's TCRbeta library carried unique molecular identifier barcodes. Via MiXCR, TCRdb re-called the PCR reads, giving one row per CDR3 protein. The repertoire has around 200,000 distinct CDR3 sequences, approximately 8.4% of them found once; the top ten carry approximately 40%. The sequencing here drew on PBMCs, mostly from graft donor cells, taken 360 days after TCRalphabeta/CD19-depleted stem cell transplant. Source of these receptors: a male patient under 10 years old who had a stem cell transplant for acute myeloid leukemia, so the T cells may come from the graft donor.

A few counts support this clonotype. The CDR3 spells CASSPGTANEQFF. DNA for the CDR3: TGTGCCAGCAGCCCCGGGACAGCTAATGAGCAGTTCTTC. The chain joins TRBV5-6 to TRBJ2-1; TRBD1 aligns across 7 bases. Germline-derived CDR1 and CDR2 are SGHDT and YYEEEE. The CDR3 runs to 13 residues. With 4 bases clipped from V and 7 bases from J, the junction kept 5 bases outside the gene matches.

This clonotype was counted ten times or more. The chain is built from TRBV3-1 and TRBJ2-5, with D possibly being TRBD2 (5 bases). Germline lookup yields CDR1 LGHDT and CDR2 YNNKEL (reference sequence). This CDR3 spans 11 amino acids. Trimming left V 7 bases short and J 4 bases short, with 7 bases between. CDR3 coding DNA: TGTGCCAGCACCGCGGGAGAGACCCAGTACTTC. Its protein product is CASTAGETQYF.

This clonotype is a singleton in its sample. This chain joins TRBV20-1 and TRBJ2-2, with 10 positions matching TRBD2. Germline assignment: CDR1 DFQATT and CDR2 SNEGSKA (reference sequence). This CDR3 contains 16 residues. The V and J ends lost 6 bases and 1 base, in that order; junction bases with no gene match: 8. The CDR3, as DNA: TGCAGTGCCAGTCGTAGCGGGAGGCGGAACACCGGGGAGCTGTTTTTT. Protein sequence: CSASRSGRRNTGELFF.

As regards this clonotype: A much larger clone differs from this one at a single base, so this may be a read error. The CDR3 does not close with the conserved phenylalanine or tryptophan, likely indicating a read error. V gene TRBV9 combines with J gene TRBJ2-1; perhaps TRBD2 as D (5 bases). CDR1 is SGDLS and CDR2 is YYNGEE in the germline V gene. The CDR3 consists of 13 residues. V lost 0 bases, J lost 10 bases, and 11 bases lay in between. The CDR3 sequence: CASSVDPSGEQFY. The CDR3 DNA follows: TGTGCCAGCAGCGTAGATCCCAGCGGAGAGCAGTTCTAC.

This clonotype was observed a handful of times. This clone may be a read error of a much larger clone one base away. V and J are TRBV7-2 and TRBJ2-7; the D gene is possibly TRBD1 (5 bases). V was trimmed by 5 bases and J by 0 bases, leaving 8 bases between them. This CDR3 comprises 13 residues. Germline V gene data show CDR1 as SGHTA and CDR2 as FQGNSA. This chain's CDR3 is CASSPDTSYEQYF. Here the CDR3 DNA reads TGTGCCAGCAGCCCGGACACCTCCTACGAGCAGTACTTC.

The rearrangement uses TRBV7-2 and TRBJ2-1; no definite D call. CDR3 length equals 12 residues. The V end was cut by 2 bases, the J end by 8 bases, with 7 bases between. Germline V gene data show CDR1 as SGHTA and CDR2 as FQGNSA. CDR3 bases: TGTGCCAGCAGCTTAAGTCATTATGAGCAGTTCTTC. It yields the protein CASSLSHYEQFF.